Below, 10 T cell receptor beta chains from the same sample are listed, as sequenced in a study of technical replicates of blood from several donors. Here immunoSEQ multiplex PCR was the method, and the copy in TCRdb shows in-frame clones only, minus some. The table has over 55,000 clones, roughly 91% seen once. The sequencing input was PBMCs. The source is a human donor in good health. Some clones in this sample may be carry-over from other donors' samples.

The J gene is TRBJ2-7, the V gene TRBV5-5, with D possibly matching TRBD1 (6 bases). CDR3 length equals 15 residues. V lost 4 bases, J lost 0 bases, and 14 bases lay in between. CDR1 is SGHKS, CDR2 YYEKEE, per germline (reference sequence). CDR3 in amino acids: CASSPGATSSYEQYF. DNA for the CDR3: TGTGCCAGCAGCCCAGGGGCTACCAGCTCCTACGAGCAGTACTTC.

The V call is TRBV9, the J call TRBJ1-1; tentative D call: TRBD1 (5 bases). V gave up 4 bases and J gave up 4 bases, with 17 bases separating them. CDR1 and CDR2 from the germline V gene are SGDLS and YYNGEE. This CDR3 has 15 residues. CDR3 amino acids: CASSPKGVLGTEAFF. The CDR3 DNA follows: TGTGCCAGCAGCCCAAAAGGGGTGTTAGGCACTGAAGCTTTCTTT.

The chain joins TRBV2 to TRBJ2-7; no clear D gene. The CDR3 length is 11 residues. Trimming removed 5 bases from V and 7 bases from J, with 9 bases in between. Germline V gene lookup returns CDR1 SNHLY and CDR2 FYNNEI. The CDR3 region is CASSRNGEQYF. For the CDR3, the DNA is TGTGCCAGCAGTCGGAACGGGGAGCAGTACTTC.

The V call is TRBV4-2, the J call TRBJ2-7, with 11 bases that match TRBD2. This CDR3 is built from 15 residues. The V segment lost 2 bases and the J segment 5 bases; nucleotides outside the gene matches: 5. Germline V CDR1 and CDR2: LGHNA, YNFKEQ. CDR3 in amino acids: CASSQLLAGAHEQYF. The CDR3 nucleotides are TGTGCCAGCAGCCAACTACTAGCGGGAGCCCACGAGCAGTACTTC.

The V gene is TRBV2, the J gene TRBJ1-1, with a possible D match to TRBD1 (5 bases). CDR1 SNHLY and CDR2 FYNNEI come from the germline V gene. Deletions cut 5 bases from V and 1 base from J, with 14 bases between. This CDR3 comprises 15 residues. The CDR3 loop reads CASSQVREGNTEAFF. Here the CDR3 DNA reads TGTGCCAGCAGTCAGGTCAGGGAGGGGAACACTGAAGCTTTCTTT. Full variable domain (missing parts from reference TRBV2 and TRBJ1-1): EPEVTQTPSHQVTQMGQEVILRCVPISNHLYFYWYRQILGQKVEFLVSFYNNEISEKSEIFDDQFSVERPDGSNFTLKIRSTKLEDSAMYFCASSQVREGNTEAFFGQGTRLTVV.

This chain joins TRBV4-1 and TRBJ1-1; D not certain. The CDR3 sequence is 16 residues long. The V gene's germline CDR1 is MGHRA and CDR2 YSYEKL. Between the trimmed V and J ends, which lost 7 bases and 5 bases, there was a span of 23 bases. This chain's CDR3 is CASTEEDSGSWTEAFF. The CDR3 DNA follows: TGCGCCAGCACGGAAGAGGATTCGGGAAGTTGGACTGAAGCTTTCTTT.

The chain recombines TRBV18 with TRBJ1-5; the match to TRBD1 covers 12 bases. Germline V gene lookup returns CDR1 KGHSH and CDR2 LQKENI. The CDR3 is 15 residues long. V trimming: 3 bases; J trimming: 6 bases; junction bases outside the gene matches: 3. CDR3 DNA: TGTGCCAGCTCACCTCAGGGACAGGGGGCTCAGCCCCAGCATTTT. Residues: CASSPQGQGAQPQHF.

The genes are TRBV7-9 and TRBJ1-3; TRBD1 is a possible D gene (6 bases). This CDR3 has 15 amino acids. Germline values: CDR1 SEHNR, CDR2 FQNEAQ (reference sequence). V was cut by 5 bases and J by 4 bases, with 15 bases left in between. The chain's CDR3 is CASSPQTGSGNTIYF. DNA of the CDR3: TGTGCCAGCAGCCCTCAGACAGGCTCAGGAAACACCATATATTTT.

The chain recombines TRBV4-1 with TRBJ1-1; 9 bases are shared with TRBD1. This CDR3 has 15 residues. With V trimmed by 3 bases and J by 1 base, 3 bases remained unmatched. The germline V gene encodes CDR1 MGHRA and CDR2 YSYEKL. CDR3: CASSQLGQGNTEAFF. CDR3 coding DNA: TGCGCCAGCAGCCAGTTGGGACAGGGGAACACTGAAGCTTTCTTT.

This chain links TRBV5-8 with TRBJ2-7, with D possibly matching TRBD2 (5 bases). Germline CDR1 is SGHTS and CDR2 is YDEGEE. Trimming left V 2 bases short and J 2 bases short, with 17 bases between. There are 16 residues in the CDR3. The CDR3, as DNA: TGTGCCAGCAGCTTCGTTACGGACTTTCGGGCCTACGAGCAGTACTTC. It specifies CASSFVTDFRAYEQYF.